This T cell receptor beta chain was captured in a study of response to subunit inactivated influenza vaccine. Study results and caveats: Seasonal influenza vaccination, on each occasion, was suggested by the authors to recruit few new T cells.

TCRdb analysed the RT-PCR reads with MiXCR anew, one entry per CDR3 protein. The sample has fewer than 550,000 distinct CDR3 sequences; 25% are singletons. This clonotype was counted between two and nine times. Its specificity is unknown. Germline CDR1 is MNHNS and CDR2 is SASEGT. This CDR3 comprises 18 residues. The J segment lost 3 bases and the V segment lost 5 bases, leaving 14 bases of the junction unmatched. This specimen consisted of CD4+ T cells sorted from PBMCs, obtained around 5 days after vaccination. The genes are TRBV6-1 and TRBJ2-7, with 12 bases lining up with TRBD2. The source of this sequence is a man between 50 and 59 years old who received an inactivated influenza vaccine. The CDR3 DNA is TGTGCCAGCAGTCCTAGGGGTCTAGCGGGAGGGAAATTCTACGAGCAGTACTTC. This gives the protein CASSPRGLAGGKFYEQYF.